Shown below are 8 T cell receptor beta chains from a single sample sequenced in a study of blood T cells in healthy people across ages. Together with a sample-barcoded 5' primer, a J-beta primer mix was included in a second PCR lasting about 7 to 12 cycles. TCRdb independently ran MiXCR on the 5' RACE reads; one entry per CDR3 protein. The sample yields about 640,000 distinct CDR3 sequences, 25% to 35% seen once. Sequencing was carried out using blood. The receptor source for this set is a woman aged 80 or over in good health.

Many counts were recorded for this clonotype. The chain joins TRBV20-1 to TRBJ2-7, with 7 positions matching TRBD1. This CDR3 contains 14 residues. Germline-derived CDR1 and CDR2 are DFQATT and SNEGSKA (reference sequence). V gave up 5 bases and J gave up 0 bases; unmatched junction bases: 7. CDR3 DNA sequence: TGCAGTGCTCTAACAGGGGAAACCTCCTACGAGCAGTACTTC. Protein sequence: CSALTGETSYEQYF.

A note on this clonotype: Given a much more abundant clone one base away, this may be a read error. The CDR3 DNA sequence: TGCAGTGCTGCCCTAGACAATGAGCAGTGCTTC. It yields the protein CSAALDNEQCF. The rearrangement uses TRBV20-1 and TRBJ2-1, with D unclear. The CDR3 loop spans 11 amino acids. Germline lookup yields CDR1 DFQATT and CDR2 SNEGSKA (reference sequence).

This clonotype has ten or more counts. CDR3 bases: TGTGCCTGGAGTGTAGGTATGCCTGGGGAGCAGTACTTC. It is translated as CAWSVGMPGEQYF. V and J are TRBV30 and TRBJ2-7; D gene unclear. The CDR3 contains 13 residues. The V gene lost 0 bases and the J gene lost 7 bases, with 13 bases spanning the gap. Germline values: CDR1 GTSNPN, CDR2 SVGIG (reference sequence).

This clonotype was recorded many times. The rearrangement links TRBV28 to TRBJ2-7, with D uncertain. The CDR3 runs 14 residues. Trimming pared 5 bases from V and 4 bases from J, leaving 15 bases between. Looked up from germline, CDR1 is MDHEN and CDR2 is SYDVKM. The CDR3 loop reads CASSPRRSTYEQYF. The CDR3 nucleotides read TGTGCCAGCAGTCCCCGCAGGAGCACTTACGAGCAGTACTTC.

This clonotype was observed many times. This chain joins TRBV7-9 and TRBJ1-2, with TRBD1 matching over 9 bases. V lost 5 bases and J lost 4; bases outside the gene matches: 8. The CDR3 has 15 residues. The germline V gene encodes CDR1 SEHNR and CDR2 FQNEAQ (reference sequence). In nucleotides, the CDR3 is TGTGCCAGCAGCCGCCCGGGACAGGGAGGCTATGGCTACACCTTC. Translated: CASSRPGQGGYGYTF. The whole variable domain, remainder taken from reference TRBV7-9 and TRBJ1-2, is DTGVSQNPRHKITKRGQNVTFRCDPISEHNRLYWYRQTLGQGPEFLTYFQNEAQLEKSRLLSDRFSAERPKGSFSTLEIQRTEQGDSAMYLCASSRPGQGGYGYTFGSGTRLTVV.

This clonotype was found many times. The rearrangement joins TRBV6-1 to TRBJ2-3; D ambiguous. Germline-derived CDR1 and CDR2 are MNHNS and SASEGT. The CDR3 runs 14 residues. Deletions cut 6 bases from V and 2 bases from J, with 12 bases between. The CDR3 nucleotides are TGTGCCAGCAGGGACCGTCAACACACAGATACGCAGTATTTT. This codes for CASRDRQHTDTQYF.

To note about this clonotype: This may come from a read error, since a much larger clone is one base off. For the CDR3, the DNA is TGTGCCAGCAACGTATTGGGGACAGGGGGCAGGGAGCAGTTCTTC. It yields the protein CASNVLGTGGREQFF. The chain joins TRBV9 to TRBJ2-1; 12 bases are a match to TRBD1. CDR3 length: 15 amino acids. The germline gives CDR1 SGDLS, CDR2 YYNGEE.

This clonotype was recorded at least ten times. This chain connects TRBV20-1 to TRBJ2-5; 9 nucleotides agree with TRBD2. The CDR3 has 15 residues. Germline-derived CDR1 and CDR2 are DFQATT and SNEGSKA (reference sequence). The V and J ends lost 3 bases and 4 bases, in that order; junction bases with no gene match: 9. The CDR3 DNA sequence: TGCAGTGCTAGGACCCCAGCGGGGGGTAGAGAGACCCAGTACTTC. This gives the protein CSARTPAGGRETQYF.